This TCR beta chain emerged from a study of monozygotic twins with inflammatory bowel disease (dated by TCRdb to 2018 to 2020). Notes on the research overall: In total, around 28 monozygotic twin pairs made up the full study: 19 Danish pairs, all IBD-discordant, plus nine German pairs, of which four were IBD-concordant and five were IBD-discordant. Disease-associated traits were sought mainly through comparisons between IBD patients and their genetically identical healthy co-twins within discordant pairs. Each individual had, on average, about 151 000 unique TCRalpha sequences and 181 000 unique TCRbeta sequences available for analysis. Study-wide findings and limitations: Repertoire similarity did not differ between concordant and discordant twins, which could be due to limited statistical power. Measured by the inverse Simpson index, TCRbeta repertoire diversity was lower in IBD patients than in their healthy co-twins. The analysis was unable to tell apart different T cell subtypes. No single strong signal or clonotype linked to IBD turned up in the results, so the idea that one exists was not supported. Because patients received different immunosuppressive treatments, the repertoires may have picked up extra background noise and variability between individuals. Compared with healthy twins, IBD patients had fewer clonotypes in common with other individuals, a difference most pronounced in patients showing signs of disease activity.

From each donor, a 2.5 ml peripheral blood sample was drawn into PAXgene tubes and stored at -80 degrees C. Without T cell sorting, total RNA was isolated from whole blood using the PAXgene blood miRNA kit on an automated QIAcube. Peripheral blood from monozygotic twin pairs who were concordant or discordant for inflammatory bowel disease underwent deep TCRalpha and TCRbeta repertoire profiling using unique molecular barcoding. Smoking habits were recorded for all twin pairs, and individuals were classified as current, former or never smokers. Libraries were prepared through 5' RACE. Each TCR library was prepared from about 4,000 ng of total RNA. For each sample, cDNA was synthesized in eight separate reactions using SMARTScribe reverse transcriptase. Unique molecular identifiers containing a 6-nucleotide sample barcode were introduced through template switching during cDNA synthesis. TCRalpha and TCRbeta cDNA was amplified in two nested PCRs of about 17 and 10 cycles, and bead purification was carried out after each PCR. Before amplification, the cDNA was treated with uracil DNA-glycosylase and purified using the QIAquick PCR purification kit. The second PCR added Illumina TruSeq-compatible adapters along with sample-specific barcodes. Library quality and concentration were checked on TapeStation and Qubit, and libraries were pooled at roughly 5.1 ng each. Sequencing of pooled libraries was carried out on an Illumina HiSeq2500 single-index Rapid Run using 2 x 100 bp reads and custom sequencing primers. In the original analysis: MiGEC version 1.2.6 was used for UMI-based consensus assembly to correct PCR and sequencing errors. MiXCR version 2.1.1 was used for V(D)J alignment, clonotype assembly and CDR3 extraction. To normalise gene usage, clonotype sharing and MAIT/NKT TCR abundance, the analysis used the top 1000, 10 000 and 20 000 clonotypes per sample. After downsampling to 27 000 UMIs, diversity was calculated as the inverse Simpson index using the vegan R package. Paired Mann-Whitney U tests were applied to discordant twin pairs, and Benjamini-Hochberg correction was used for multiple testing. After TCRdb reprocessed the reads, each CDR3 protein sequence was kept as one row, without DNA. These V and J calls are TCRdb output, not the study's own analysis. This sample's table lists around 410,000 distinct CDR3 sequences. The ten largest clones represent approximately 2.3% of the sample.

Including the terminal cysteine and phenylalanine, the CDR3 comprises 16 residues. A DNA sequence was not provided. The germline V gene provides CDR1 SGHVS and CDR2 FNYEAQ. In the case of this clonotype: Its antigen is unknown.

This sequence was found in a human donor with ulcerative colitis or Crohn's disease, or a healthy co-twin of an affected twin (not recorded which). The specimen sequenced was blood. The rearranged segments are TRBV7-6 and TRBJ2-1. CDR3 protein: CASSSAWGSSYNEQFF. Full variable domain (CDR3 extended with the reference TRBV7-6 and TRBJ2-1 proteins): GAGVSQSPRYKVTKRGQDVALRCDPISGHVSLYWYRQALGQGPEFLTYFNYEAQQDKSGLPNDRFSAERPEGSISTLTIQRTEQRDSAMYRCASSSAWGSSYNEQFFGPGTRLTVL.